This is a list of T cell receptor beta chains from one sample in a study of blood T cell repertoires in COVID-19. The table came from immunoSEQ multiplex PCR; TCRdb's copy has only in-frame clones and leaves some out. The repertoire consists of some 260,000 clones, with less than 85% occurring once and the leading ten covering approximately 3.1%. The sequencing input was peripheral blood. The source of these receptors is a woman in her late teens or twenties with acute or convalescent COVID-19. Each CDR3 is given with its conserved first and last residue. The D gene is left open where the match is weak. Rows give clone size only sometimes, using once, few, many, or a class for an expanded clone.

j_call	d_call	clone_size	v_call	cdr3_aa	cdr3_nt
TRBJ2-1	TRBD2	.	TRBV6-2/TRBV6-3	CASSYSRDYGLYNEQFF	TGTGCCAGCAGTTACTCGCGGGACTATGGGCTCTACAATGAGCAGTTCTTC
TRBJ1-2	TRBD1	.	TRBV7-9	CASSRGTEGYTF	TGTGCCAGCAGCCGAGGGACAGAAGGCTACACCTTC
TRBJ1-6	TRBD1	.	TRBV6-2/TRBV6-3	CASSYPSGGSPLHF	TGTGCCAGCAGTTACCCTTCAGGGGGATCACCCCTCCACTTT
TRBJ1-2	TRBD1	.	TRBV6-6	CASSPRTGEGGYTF	TGTGCCAGCAGCCCTCGGACAGGGGAGGGTGGCTACACCTTC
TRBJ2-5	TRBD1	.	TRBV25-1	CASSEVYRGETQYF	TGTGCCAGCAGTGAAGTATACAGGGGTGAGACCCAGTACTTC
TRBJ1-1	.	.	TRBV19	CASSSPNRANTEAFF	TGTGCCAGTAGTAGCCCGAACAGAGCGAACACTGAAGCTTTCTTT
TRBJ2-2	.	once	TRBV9	CASSVPDGGFTGELFF	TGTGCCAGCAGCGTACCAGACGGGGGTTTCACCGGGGAGCTGTTTTTT
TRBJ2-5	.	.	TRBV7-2	CASSLEGGETQYF	TGTGCCAGCAGCTTAGAGGGAGGAGAGACCCAGTACTTC
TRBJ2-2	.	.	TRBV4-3	CASSQEQVRSQGVIGTGELFF	TGCGCCAGCAGCCAAGAGCAAGTGAGGTCGCAGGGTGTCATTGGGACCGGGGAGCTGTTTTTT
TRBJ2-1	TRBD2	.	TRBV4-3	CASSPGWLAGYYNEQFF	TGCGCCAGCAGCCCCGGGTGGCTAGCGGGTTACTACAATGAGCAGTTCTTC
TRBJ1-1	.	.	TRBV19	CASSWDMRFRTEAFF	TGTGCCAGTAGTTGGGACATGAGGTTTCGGACTGAAGCTTTCTTT
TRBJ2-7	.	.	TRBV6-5	CASSYTAGISYEQYF	TGTGCCAGCAGTTACACGGCGGGAATCTCCTACGAGCAGTACTTC
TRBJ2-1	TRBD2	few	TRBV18	CASSPRLAGDGEQFF	TGTGCCAGCTCACCAAGGCTAGCGGGAGACGGTGAGCAGTTCTTC
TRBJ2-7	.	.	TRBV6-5	CASNQRTSSYEQYF	TGTGCCAGCAACCAGCGAACGAGCTCCTACGAGCAGTACTTC
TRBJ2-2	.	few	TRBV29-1	CSVEDFGARELFF	TGCAGCGTTGAAGATTTTGGGGCTAGGGAGCTGTTTTTT
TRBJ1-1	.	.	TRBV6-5	CASSYGGENTEAFF	TGTGCCAGCAGTTACGGGGGGGAAAACACTGAAGCTTTCTTT
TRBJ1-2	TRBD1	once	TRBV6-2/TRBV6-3	CASSPAGDRRRTGYTF	TGTGCCAGCAGTCCGGCTGGGGACAGGCGGCGGACTGGCTACACCTTC
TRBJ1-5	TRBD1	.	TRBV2	CASGGTGNQPQHF	TGTGCCAGCGGAGGGACAGGCAATCAGCCCCAGCATTTT
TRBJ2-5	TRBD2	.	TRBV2	CASSEYLAEYQETQYF	TGTGCCAGCAGTGAATATCTAGCGGAGTACCAAGAGACCCAGTACTTC
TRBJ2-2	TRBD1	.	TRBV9	CASSGRQGGHGELFF	TGTGCCAGCAGCGGCAGACAGGGGGGGCACGGGGAGCTGTTTTTT
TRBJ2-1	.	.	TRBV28	CASSPISSYNEQFF	TGTGCCAGCAGCCCTATAAGCTCCTACAATGAGCAGTTCTTC
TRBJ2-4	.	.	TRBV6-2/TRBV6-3	CASSPLRGIQYF	TGTGCCAGCAGTCCGCTCAGGGGTATTCAGTACTTC
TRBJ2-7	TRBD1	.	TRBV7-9	CASSLADRAHEQYF	TGTGCCAGCAGCTTAGCGGACAGGGCTCATGAGCAGTACTTC
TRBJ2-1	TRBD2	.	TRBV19	CASSIDRTSGSDEQFF	TGTGCCAGTAGTATAGACCGGACTAGCGGGAGCGATGAGCAGTTCTTC
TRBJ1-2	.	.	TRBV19	CASRTRTEIYGYTF	TGTGCCAGTAGGACCCGGACAGAAATCTATGGCTACACCTTC
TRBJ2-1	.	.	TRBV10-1	CASSERPGNEQFF	TGCGCCAGCAGTGAGCGCCCGGGCAATGAGCAGTTCTTC
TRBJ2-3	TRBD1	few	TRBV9	CASSVGTGGLTDTQYF	TGTGCCAGCAGCGTAGGGACAGGGGGTTTGACAGATACGCAGTATTTT
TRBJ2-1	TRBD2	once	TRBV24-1	CATSDAGTTSRGEQFF	TGTGCCACCAGTGATGCCGGGACTACCAGTCGTGGTGAGCAGTTCTTC
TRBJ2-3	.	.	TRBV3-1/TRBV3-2	CASSPYGSGLDTQYF	TGTGCCAGCAGCCCCTATGGTAGCGGATTGGATACGCAGTATTTT
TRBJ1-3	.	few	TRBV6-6	CASTGLSSGNTIYF	TGTGCCAGCACGGGACTGAGCTCTGGAAACACCATATATTTT
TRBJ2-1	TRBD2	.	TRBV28	CASRSLLAVSYNEQFF	TGTGCCAGCAGGTCCTTACTAGCGGTCTCCTACAATGAGCAGTTCTTC
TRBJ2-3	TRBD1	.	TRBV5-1	CASSPGQGEIDTQYF	TGCGCCAGCAGCCCGGGACAGGGGGAAATAGATACGCAGTATTTT
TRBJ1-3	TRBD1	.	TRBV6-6	CASSPKRPGQSGNTIYF	TGTGCCAGCAGTCCGAAACGCCCGGGACAGTCTGGAAACACCATATATTTT
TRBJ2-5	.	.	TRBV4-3	CASSQELWRLETQYF	TGCGCCAGCAGCCAAGAGTTATGGCGGCTAGAGACCCAGTACTTC
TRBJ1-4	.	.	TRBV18	CASSPEAYEKLFF	TGTGCCAGCTCACCGGAGGCATATGAAAAACTGTTTTTT
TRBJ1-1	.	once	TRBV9	CASSVGTVGGNTEAFF	TGTGCCAGCAGCGTAGGGACAGTTGGGGGGAACACTGAAGCTTTCTTT
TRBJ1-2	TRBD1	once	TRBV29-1	CSVEVRTGRDYGYTF	TGCAGCGTTGAAGTGAGGACAGGGAGGGATTACGGCTACACCTTC
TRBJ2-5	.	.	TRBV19	CASSPGAGDHQETQYF	TGTGCCAGTAGCCCTGGGGCAGGGGACCACCAAGAGACCCAGTACTTC
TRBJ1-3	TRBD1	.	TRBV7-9	CASSHDRGPGNTIYF	TGTGCCAGCAGCCATGACAGGGGGCCTGGAAACACCATATATTTT
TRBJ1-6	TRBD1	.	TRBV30	CAWSLTGIRSSYNSPLHF	TGTGCCTGGAGTCTGACAGGGATCAGATCCTCCTATAATTCACCCCTCCACTTT